This TCR beta chain was identified during a study of T-cell reconstitution after alpha-beta-depleted transplantation in children. Construction of the TCRbeta library involved unique molecular identifiers. TCRdb reprocessed the PCR reads via MiXCR and lists one record per CDR3 protein. The sample lists about 490,000 distinct CDR3 sequences; over 9.5% were seen once. Findings and caveats of the study: As was reported, about two months after transplant, alpha-beta T cells came from several hundred expanded graft clones. From newly produced T cells came most of the T-cell counts and diversity one year after transplant. High day-60 TCRbeta diversity in some patients came from surviving recipient T cells and thymic progenitors.

This clonotype was seen more than once but under ten times. What it binds is not known. The J segment lost 7 bases and the V segment lost 1 base, leaving 3 bases of the junction unmatched. This CDR3 is 13 amino acids long. The germline gives CDR1 DFQATT, CDR2 SNEGSKA (reference sequence). This receptor was obtained from a child aged 2-15 years with inherited bone marrow failure, due to receive a stem cell transplant. Sequencing was performed on PBMCs, taken before TCRalphabeta/CD19-depleted stem cell transplant. The rearrangement links TRBV20-1 to TRBJ2-2; 7 bases map to TRBD2. CDR3: CSARVWDYGELFF. The CDR3 bases are TGCAGTGCTAGAGTATGGGACTACGGGGAGCTGTTTTTT.